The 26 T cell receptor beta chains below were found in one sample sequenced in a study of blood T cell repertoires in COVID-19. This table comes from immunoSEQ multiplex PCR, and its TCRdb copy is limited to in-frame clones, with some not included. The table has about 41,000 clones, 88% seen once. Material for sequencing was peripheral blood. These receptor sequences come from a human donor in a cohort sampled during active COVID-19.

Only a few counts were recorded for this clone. This chain's CDR3 is CASRFTGSHEQYF. The CDR3 nucleotides read TGTGCCAGCAGATTTACAGGGTCCCACGAGCAGTACTTC. The rearrangement uses TRBV7-2 and TRBJ2-7, with D possibly matching TRBD1 (6 bases). CDR1 and CDR2 (germline): SGHTA, FQGNSA. The CDR3 length is 13 residues. Between the trimmed V and J ends, which lost 6 bases and 5 bases, there was a span of 14 bases.

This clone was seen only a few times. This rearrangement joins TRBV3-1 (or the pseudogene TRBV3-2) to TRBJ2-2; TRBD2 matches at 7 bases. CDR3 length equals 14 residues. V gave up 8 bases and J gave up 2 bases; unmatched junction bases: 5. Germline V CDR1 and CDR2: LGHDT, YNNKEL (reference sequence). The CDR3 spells CASSQRGNTGELFF. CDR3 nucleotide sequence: TGTGCCAGCTCCCAGCGGGGAAACACCGGGGAGCTGTTTTTT.

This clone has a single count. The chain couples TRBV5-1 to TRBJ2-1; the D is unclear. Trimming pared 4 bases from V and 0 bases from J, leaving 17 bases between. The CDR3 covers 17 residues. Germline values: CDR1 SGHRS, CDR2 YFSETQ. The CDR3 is CASSLDVGPSSYNEQFF. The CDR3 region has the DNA TGCGCCAGCAGCCTTGATGTGGGTCCTAGCTCCTACAATGAGCAGTTCTTC. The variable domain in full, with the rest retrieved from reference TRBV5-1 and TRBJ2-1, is KAGVTQTPRYLIKTRGQQVTLSCSPISGHRSVSWYQQTPGQGLQFLFEYFSETQRNKGNFPGRFSGRQFSNSRSEMNVSTLELGDSALYLCASSLDVGPSSYNEQFFGPGTRLTVL.

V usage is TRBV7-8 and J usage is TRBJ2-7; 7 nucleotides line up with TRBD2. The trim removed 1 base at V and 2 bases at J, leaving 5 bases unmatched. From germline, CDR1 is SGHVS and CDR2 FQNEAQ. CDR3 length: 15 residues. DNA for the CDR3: TGTGCCAGCAGCTTAGTAGGGGACTACACCTACGAGCAGTACTTC. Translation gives CASSLVGDYTYEQYF.

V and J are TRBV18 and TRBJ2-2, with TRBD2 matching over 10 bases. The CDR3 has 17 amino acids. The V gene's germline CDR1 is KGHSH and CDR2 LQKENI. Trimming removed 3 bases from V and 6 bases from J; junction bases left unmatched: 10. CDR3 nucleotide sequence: TGTGCCAGCTCACCGGGACTAGCGAATTATCGGGCCGGGGAGCTGTTTTTT. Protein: CASSPGLANYRAGELFF. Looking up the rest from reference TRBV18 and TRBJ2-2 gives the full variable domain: NAGVMQNPRHLVRRRGQEARLRCSPMKGHSHVYWYRQLPEEGLKFMVYLQKENIIDESGMPKERFSAEFPKEGPSILRIQQVVRGDSAAYFCASSPGLANYRAGELFFGEGSRLTVL.

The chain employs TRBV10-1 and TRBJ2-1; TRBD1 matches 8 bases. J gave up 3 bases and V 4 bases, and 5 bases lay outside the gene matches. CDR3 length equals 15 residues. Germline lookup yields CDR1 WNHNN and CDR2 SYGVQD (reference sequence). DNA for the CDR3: TGCGCCAGCAGTGTACAGGGGGGAGACTACAATGAGCAGTTCTTC. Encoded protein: CASSVQGGDYNEQFF.

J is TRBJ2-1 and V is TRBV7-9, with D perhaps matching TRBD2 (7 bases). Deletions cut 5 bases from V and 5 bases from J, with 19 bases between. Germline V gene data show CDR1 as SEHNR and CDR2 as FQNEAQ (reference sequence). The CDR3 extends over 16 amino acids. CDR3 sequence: CASSRPGLEGDNEQFF. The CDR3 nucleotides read TGTGCCAGCAGCAGACCCGGACTAGAGGGGGACAATGAGCAGTTCTTC.

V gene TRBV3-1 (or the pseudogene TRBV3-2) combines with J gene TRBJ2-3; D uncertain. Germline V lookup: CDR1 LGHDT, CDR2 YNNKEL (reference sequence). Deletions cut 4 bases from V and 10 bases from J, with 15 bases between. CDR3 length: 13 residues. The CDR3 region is CASSPSERRAQYF. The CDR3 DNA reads TGTGCCAGCAGCCCCTCTGAGCGCCGGGCGCAGTATTTT.

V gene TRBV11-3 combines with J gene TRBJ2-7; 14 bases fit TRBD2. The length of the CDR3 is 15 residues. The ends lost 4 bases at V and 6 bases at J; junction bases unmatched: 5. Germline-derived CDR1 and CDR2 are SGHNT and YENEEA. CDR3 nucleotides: TGTGCCAGCAGCTCCGACGGACTAGCGGGAGGCGAGCAGTACTTC. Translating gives CASSSDGLAGGEQYF. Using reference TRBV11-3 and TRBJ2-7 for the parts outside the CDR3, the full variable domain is EAGVVQSPRYKIIEKKQPVAFWCNPISGHNTLYWYLQNLGQGPELLIRYENEEAVDDSQLPKDRFSAERLKGVDSTLKIQPAELGDSAVYLCASSSDGLAGGEQYFGPGTRLTVT.

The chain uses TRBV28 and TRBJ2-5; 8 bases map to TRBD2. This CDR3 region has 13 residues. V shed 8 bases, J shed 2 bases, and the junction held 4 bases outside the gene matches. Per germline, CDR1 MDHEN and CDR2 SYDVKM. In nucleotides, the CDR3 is TGTGCCAGCGTAGCGGGATTACAAGAGACCCAGTACTTC. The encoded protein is CASVAGLQETQYF. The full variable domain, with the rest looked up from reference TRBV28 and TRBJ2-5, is DVKVTQSSRYLVKRTGEKVFLECVQDMDHENMFWYRQDPGLGLRLIYFSYDVKMKEKGDIPEGYSVSREKKERFSLILESASTNQTSMYLCASVAGLQETQYFGPGTRLLVL.

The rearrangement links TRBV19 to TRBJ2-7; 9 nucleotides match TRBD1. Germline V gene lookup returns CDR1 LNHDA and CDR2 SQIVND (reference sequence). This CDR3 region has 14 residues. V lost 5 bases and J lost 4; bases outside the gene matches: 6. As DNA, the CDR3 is TGTGCCAGTAGTGAACCCGGGACAGGGTACGAGCAGTACTTC. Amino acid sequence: CASSEPGTGYEQYF.

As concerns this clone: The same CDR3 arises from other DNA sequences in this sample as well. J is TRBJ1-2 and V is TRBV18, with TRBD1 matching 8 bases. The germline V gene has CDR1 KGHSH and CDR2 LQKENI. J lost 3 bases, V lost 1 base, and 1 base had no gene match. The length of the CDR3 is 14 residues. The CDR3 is CASSPLDRDYGYTF. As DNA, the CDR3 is TGTGCCAGCTCACCACTGGACAGGGACTATGGCTACACCTTC. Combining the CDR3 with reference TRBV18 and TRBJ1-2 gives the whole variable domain NAGVMQNPRHLVRRRGQEARLRCSPMKGHSHVYWYRQLPEEGLKFMVYLQKENIIDESGMPKERFSAEFPKEGPSILRIQQVVRGDSAAYFCASSPLDRDYGYTFGSGTRLTVV.

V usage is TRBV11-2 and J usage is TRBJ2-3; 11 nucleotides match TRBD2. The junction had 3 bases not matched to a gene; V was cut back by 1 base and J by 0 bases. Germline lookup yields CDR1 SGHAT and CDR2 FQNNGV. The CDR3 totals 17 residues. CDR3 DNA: TGTGCCAGCAGCTTAGTTCGACTAGCGGGAAGCACAGATACGCAGTATTTT. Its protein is CASSLVRLAGSTDTQYF.

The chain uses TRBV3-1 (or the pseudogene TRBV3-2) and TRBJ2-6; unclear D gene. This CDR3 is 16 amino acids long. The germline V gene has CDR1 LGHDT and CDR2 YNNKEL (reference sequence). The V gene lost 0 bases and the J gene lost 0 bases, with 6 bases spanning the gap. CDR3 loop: CASSQDGDSGANVLTF. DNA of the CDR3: TGTGCCAGCAGCCAAGACGGTGACTCTGGGGCCAACGTCCTGACTTTC.

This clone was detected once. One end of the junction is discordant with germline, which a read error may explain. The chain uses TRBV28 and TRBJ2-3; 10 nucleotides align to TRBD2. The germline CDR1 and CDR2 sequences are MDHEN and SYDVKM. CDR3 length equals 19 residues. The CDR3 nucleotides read TGTGCCAGCAATTTAGGGTCTAGCGGGAGCACGACTAGCACAGATACGCAGTATTTT. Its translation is CASNLGSSGSTTSTDTQYF.

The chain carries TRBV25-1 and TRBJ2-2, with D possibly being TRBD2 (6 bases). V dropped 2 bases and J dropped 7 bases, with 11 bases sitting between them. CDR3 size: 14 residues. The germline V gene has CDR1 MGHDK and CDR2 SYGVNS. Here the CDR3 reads CASSEAGTVGELFF. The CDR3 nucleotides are TGTGCCAGCAGTGAAGCGGGGACGGTCGGGGAGCTGTTTTTT.

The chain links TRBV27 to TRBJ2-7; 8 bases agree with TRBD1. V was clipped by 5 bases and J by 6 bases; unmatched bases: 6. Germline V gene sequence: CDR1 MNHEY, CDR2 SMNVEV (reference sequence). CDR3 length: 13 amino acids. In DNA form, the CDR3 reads TGTGCCAGCAGTCCGGGACAGGATTTCGAGCAGTACTTC. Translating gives CASSPGQDFEQYF.

The CDR3 sequence: CASSLYGGETQYF. CDR3 coding DNA: TGTGCCAGCAGTTTATACGGAGGAGAGACCCAGTACTTC. The gene calls are TRBV27 and TRBJ2-5; D is perhaps TRBD2 (5 bases). This CDR3 comprises 13 residues. Germline V CDR1 and CDR2: MNHEY, SMNVEV (reference sequence). The germline V and J ends were trimmed by 1 base and 4 bases, with 7 bases remaining between them.

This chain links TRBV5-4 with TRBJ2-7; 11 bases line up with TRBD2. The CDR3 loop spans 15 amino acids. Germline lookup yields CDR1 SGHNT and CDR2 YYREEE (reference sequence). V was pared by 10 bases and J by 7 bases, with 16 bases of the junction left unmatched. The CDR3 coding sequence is TGTGCCTTTAGGCTAGCGGGAGGTCCTAGTAGGGAGCAGTACTTC. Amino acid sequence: CAFRLAGGPSREQYF.

CDR3 in amino acids: CASTTLQQHQPQHF. The CDR3 DNA follows: TGTGCCAGCACCACTCTACAGCAACATCAGCCCCAGCATTTT. The gene calls are TRBV28 and TRBJ1-5; D is unresolved. CDR1 and CDR2 from the germline V gene are MDHEN and SYDVKM. Trimming took 7 bases from V and 5 from J, leaving 15 bases between them. The CDR3 consists of 14 residues.

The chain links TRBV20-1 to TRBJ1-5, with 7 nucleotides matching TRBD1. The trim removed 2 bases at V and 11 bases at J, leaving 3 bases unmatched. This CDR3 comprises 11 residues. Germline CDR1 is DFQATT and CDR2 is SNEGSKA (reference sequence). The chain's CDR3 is CSARQGTAQHF. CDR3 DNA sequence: TGCAGTGCTAGACAAGGGACAGCCCAGCATTTT.

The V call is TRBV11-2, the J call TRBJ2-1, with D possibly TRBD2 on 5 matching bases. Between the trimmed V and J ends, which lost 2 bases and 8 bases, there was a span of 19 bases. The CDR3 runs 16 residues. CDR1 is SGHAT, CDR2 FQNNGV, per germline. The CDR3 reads CASSLLDYGGIDEQFF. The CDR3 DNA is TGTGCCAGCAGCTTACTAGATTACGGAGGCATCGATGAGCAGTTCTTC. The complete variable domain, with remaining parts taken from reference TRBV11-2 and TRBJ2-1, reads EAGVAQSPRYKIIEKRQSVAFWCNPISGHATLYWYQQILGQGPKLLIQFQNNGVVDDSQLPKDRFSAERLKGVDSTLKIQPAKLEDSAVYLCASSLLDYGGIDEQFFGPGTRLTVL.

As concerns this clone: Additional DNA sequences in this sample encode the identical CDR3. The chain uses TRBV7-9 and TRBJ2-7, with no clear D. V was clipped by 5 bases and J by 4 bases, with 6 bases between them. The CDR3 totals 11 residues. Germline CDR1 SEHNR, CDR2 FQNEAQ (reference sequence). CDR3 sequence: CASSPHYEQYF. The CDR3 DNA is TGTGCCAGCAGCCCCCATTACGAGCAGTACTTC.

The CDR3 is CATSERTGGISDTQYF. Here the CDR3 DNA reads TGTGCCACCAGTGAGAGGACAGGGGGTATCTCAGATACGCAGTATTTT. The chain is built from TRBV24-1 and TRBJ2-3, with 10 nucleotides matching TRBD1. After removal of 4 bases from V and 4 bases from J, the junction contained 7 bases not matched to a gene. The CDR3 length is 16 residues. The V gene's germline CDR1 is KGHDR and CDR2 SFDVKD.

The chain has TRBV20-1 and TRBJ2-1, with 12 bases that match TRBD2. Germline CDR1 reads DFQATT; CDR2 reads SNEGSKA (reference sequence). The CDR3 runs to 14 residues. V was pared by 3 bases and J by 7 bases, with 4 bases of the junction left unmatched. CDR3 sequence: CSASPSGRGNEQFF. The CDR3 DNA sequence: TGCAGTGCTAGTCCTAGCGGGAGGGGGAATGAGCAGTTCTTC.

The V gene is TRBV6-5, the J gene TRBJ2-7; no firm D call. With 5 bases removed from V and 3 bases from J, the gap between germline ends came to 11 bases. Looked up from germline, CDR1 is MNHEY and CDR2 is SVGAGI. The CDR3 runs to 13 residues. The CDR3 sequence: CASSQSEDYEQYF. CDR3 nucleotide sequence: TGTGCCAGCAGTCAGAGTGAGGACTACGAGCAGTACTTC.